This entry lists 32 T cell receptor beta chains sequenced from one sample in a study of T cells after yellow fever vaccination. TCRdb reanalysed the 5' RACE reads using MiXCR and keeps one entry per CDR3 protein. This sample has 610,000 or so distinct CDR3 sequences, with approximately 13% found just once. The sequencing used PBMCs, collected on the day of the yellow fever booster vaccination. The receptor set was obtained from a man younger than 40 who received the YFV17D yellow fever vaccine.

There are a few counts of this clonotype. J is TRBJ2-3 and V is TRBV6-5; TRBD1 is a possible D gene (5 bases). CDR1 is MNHEY and CDR2 is SVGAGI in the germline V gene. V was cut by 0 bases and J by 0 bases, with 10 bases left in between. This CDR3 has 16 amino acids. Here the CDR3 DNA reads TGTGCCAGCAGTTACTCCGGCAGGGCCAGCACAGATACGCAGTATTTT. Translating it yields CASSYSGRASTDTQYF.

This clonotype has more than one count but fewer than ten. The chain has TRBV20-1 and TRBJ2-3, with D possibly TRBD2 on 5 matching bases. The CDR3 runs to 16 residues. CDR1 is DFQATT and CDR2 is SNEGSKA in the germline V gene (reference sequence). Trimming left V 5 bases short and J 4 bases short, with 22 bases between. The CDR3 DNA sequence: TGCAGTGCTTCCACTACAAGAGGGCCGAGCGCAGATACGCAGTATTTT. Protein product: CSASTTRGPSADTQYF.

The chain joins TRBV6-2 or TRBV6-3 to TRBJ1-5; TRBD1 might be the D (5 bases). Germline V gene sequence: CDR1 MNHEY, CDR2 SVGEGT. V was clipped by 6 bases and J by 2 bases, with 11 bases between them. The CDR3 extends over 14 amino acids. The CDR3 protein is CASSWVGGNQPQHF. The CDR3 DNA follows: TGTGCCAGCAGCTGGGTGGGGGGCAATCAGCCCCAGCATTTT.

This clonotype has ten or more counts. The chain links TRBV12-3 or TRBV12-4 to TRBJ2-1, with D maybe TRBD2 (5 bases). V was shortened by 3 bases and J by 8 bases, with 11 bases between the two germline ends. The CDR3 has 13 amino acids. This chain's CDR3 is CASSFSQDYEQFF. The DNA for the CDR3 is TGTGCCAGCAGTTTCAGTCAGGACTATGAGCAGTTCTTC.

This clonotype was found a few times. The chain combines TRBV7-2 with TRBJ2-5; 9 nucleotides line up with TRBD2. V shed 5 bases and J 3 bases; nucleotides not matched to a gene: 25. CDR1 is SGHTA, CDR2 FQGNSA, per germline. CDR3 size: 21 residues. CDR3: CASSRAYTGTVSGSPEETQYF. The DNA for the CDR3 is TGTGCCAGCAGCCGAGCCTATACCGGGACAGTTAGCGGGAGTCCCGAAGAGACCCAGTACTTC.

This clonotype was seen ten or more times. This chain uses TRBV7-9 with TRBJ2-3; D perhaps matches TRBD2 (6 bases). The V end was cut by 5 bases, the J end by 1 base, with 16 bases between. The CDR3 loop spans 16 amino acids. CDR1 and CDR2 from the germline V gene are SEHNR and FQNEAQ (reference sequence). CDR3 nucleotide sequence: TGTGCCAGCAGCCAATCCGCGGGAAAGGGCACAGATACGCAGTATTTT. Amino acid sequence: CASSQSAGKGTDTQYF.

This clonotype appeared a few times. V is TRBV18 and J is TRBJ2-7; no reliable D call. This CDR3 comprises 12 residues. Per the germline V gene, CDR1 is KGHSH and CDR2 is LQKENI. Trimming shortened V by 1 base and J by 5 bases, and 6 bases separated the two germline ends. CDR3 sequence reads: CASSPRSDEQYF. CDR3 bases: TGTGCCAGCTCACCACGCAGCGACGAGCAGTACTTC. Supplemented by reference TRBV18 and TRBJ2-7, the full variable domain reads NAGVMQNPRHLVRRRGQEARLRCSPMKGHSHVYWYRQLPEEGLKFMVYLQKENIIDESGMPKERFSAEFPKEGPSILRIQQVVRGDSAAYFCASSPRSDEQYFGPGTRLTVT.

With respect to this clonotype: The conserved final phenylalanine or tryptophan is absent from the CDR3, which likely points to a read error. This rearrangement joins TRBV9 to TRBJ2-3, with D perhaps matching TRBD2 (6 bases). Germline V gene data show CDR1 as SGDLS and CDR2 as YYNGEE. The length of the CDR3 is 16 residues. Trimming took off 3 bases at V and 7 bases at J, with 21 bases between the two ends. The CDR3 protein is CASSDRSGADTNTQYS. The CDR3 bases are TGTGCCAGCAGCGACCGTAGCGGCGCGGATACAAATACGCAGTATTCT.

The chain has TRBV19 and TRBJ2-1; D tentatively reads TRBD1 or TRBD2 (6 bases each). The CDR3 contains 15 residues. CDR1 LNHDA and CDR2 SQIVND come from the germline V gene (reference sequence). V lost 10 bases, J lost 2 bases, and 18 bases lay in between. CDR3 residues: CATRGAGLAYNEQFF. The DNA of the CDR3 is TGTGCCACAAGGGGGGCGGGACTCGCCTACAATGAGCAGTTCTTC.

A few counts support this clonotype. This chain uses TRBV7-2 with TRBJ2-7, with D possibly TRBD2 on 5 matching bases. CDR3 size: 16 residues. V was trimmed by 1 base and J by 0 bases, leaving 13 bases between them. Per germline, CDR1 SGHTA and CDR2 FQGNSA. The CDR3 nucleotides read TGTGCCAGCAGCTTAGATCCGACTACTAGCTCCTACGAGCAGTACTTC. Protein product: CASSLDPTTSSYEQYF.

A few counts support this clonotype. The rearrangement uses TRBV2 and TRBJ2-3; TRBD2 aligns across 10 bases. The V segment lost 2 bases and the J segment 6 bases; nucleotides outside the gene matches: 5. The CDR3 is 15 residues long. Germline CDR1 and CDR2: SNHLY and FYNNEI. This CDR3 reads CASSEHTSGTDTQYF. The CDR3 DNA sequence: TGTGCCAGCAGTGAACACACTAGCGGGACGGATACGCAGTATTTT.

The chain recombines TRBV3-1 with TRBJ2-2, with 8 bases that match TRBD2. Germline CDR1 is LGHDT and CDR2 is YNNKEL (reference sequence). The ends lost 7 bases at V and 9 bases at J; junction bases unmatched: 13. CDR3 length: 15 amino acids. CDR3 protein: CASTPGLGVSRELFF. The DNA of the CDR3 is TGTGCCAGCACACCGGGACTAGGGGTGTCCCGGGAGCTGTTTTTT.

V usage is TRBV6-2 or TRBV6-3 and J usage is TRBJ2-5; D may be TRBD2 (7 bases). CDR3 length: 15 amino acids. Germline CDR1 reads MNHEY; CDR2 reads SVGEGT. The V gene lost 5 bases and the J gene lost 4 bases, with 17 bases spanning the gap. The CDR3 coding sequence is TGTGCCAGCAGTACGCGAGGGGGGGGCCCAGAGACCCAGTACTTC. Its translation is CASSTRGGGPETQYF.

The chain recombines TRBV5-1 with TRBJ2-2, with D tentatively TRBD1 or TRBD2 (5 bases each). The V gene lost 0 bases and the J gene lost 7 bases, with 7 bases spanning the gap. CDR3 length equals 13 residues. CDR1 is SGHRS, CDR2 YFSETQ, per germline. CDR3 protein: CASSLGDLGELFF. In nucleotides, the CDR3 is TGCGCCAGCAGCTTGGGGGACCTCGGGGAGCTGTTTTTT.

This clonotype was seen a few times. The chain carries TRBV20-1 and TRBJ1-2; D gene unclear. This CDR3 has 11 residues. The ends were cut back, 0 bases at V and 8 bases at J, with 7 bases in the middle. The germline CDR1 and CDR2 sequences are DFQATT and SNEGSKA (reference sequence). In DNA, the CDR3 is TGCAGTGCTAGAGATTACAGCGGCTACACCTTC. It translates to CSARDYSGYTF.

The V call is TRBV9, the J call TRBJ2-1; 9 nucleotides match TRBD1. V trimming: 3 bases; J trimming: 8 bases; junction bases outside the gene matches: 6. Germline values: CDR1 SGDLS, CDR2 YYNGEE. This CDR3 has 14 amino acids. Here the CDR3 reads CASSDPTGGHEQFF. Here the CDR3 DNA reads TGTGCCAGCAGCGATCCGACAGGGGGACATGAGCAGTTCTTC.

A few counts support this clonotype. The V gene is TRBV6-2 or TRBV6-3, the J gene TRBJ2-1, with D tentatively TRBD1 or TRBD2 (5 bases each). CDR1 MNHEY and CDR2 SVGEGT come from the germline V gene. V was cut by 4 bases and J by 7 bases, with 17 bases left in between. The CDR3 sequence is 15 residues long. The CDR3 DNA follows: TGTGCCAGCAGTTTCCGGGACCTCTTAAGGAATGAGCAGTTCTTC. This codes for CASSFRDLLRNEQFF.

This clonotype was seen a handful of times. The rearrangement uses TRBV6-1 and TRBJ2-5; 7 positions match TRBD1. CDR3 length: 14 amino acids. V lost 7 bases, J lost 1 base, and 6 bases stayed unmatched. Germline values: CDR1 MNHNS, CDR2 SASEGT. The CDR3 sequence: CASIRDRVQETQYF. In nucleotides, the CDR3 is TGTGCCAGCATCAGAGACAGGGTCCAAGAGACCCAGTACTTC.

This clonotype was seen more than once but under ten times. V is TRBV7-2 and J is TRBJ1-2; 7 bases fit TRBD1. The CDR3 covers 15 residues. CDR1 is SGHTA, CDR2 FQGNSA, per germline. V gave up 2 bases and J gave up 7 bases; unmatched junction bases: 10. The CDR3 sequence: CASSLNSGGFSGYTF. CDR3 in DNA: TGTGCCAGCAGCTTAAATTCAGGGGGGTTCAGTGGCTACACCTTC.

This clonotype was counted only a few times. The chain couples TRBV29-1 to TRBJ2-3; no reliable D call. Trimming shortened V by 1 base and J by 0 bases, and 20 bases separated the two germline ends. Germline V gives CDR1 SQVTM, CDR2 ANQGSEA. The CDR3 runs to 18 residues. In DNA form, the CDR3 reads TGCAGCGTTGAAGCCCGCCAAAGTTGGGCTACTAGCACAGATACGCAGTATTTT. Encoded protein: CSVEARQSWATSTDTQYF.

The CDR3 loop is CASSFQLASSREQYF. CDR3 nucleotide sequence: TGTGCCAGCAGTTTTCAACTAGCGTCCTCGCGGGAGCAGTACTTC. The rearrangement uses TRBV27 and TRBJ2-7; 7 nucleotides align to TRBD2. This CDR3 has 15 amino acids. The germline V gene has CDR1 MNHEY and CDR2 SMNVEV (reference sequence). After removal of 3 bases from V and 7 bases from J, the junction contained 12 bases not matched to a gene.

The chain combines TRBV11-2 with TRBJ2-7; D is unresolved. CDR3 length equals 13 residues. CDR1 is SGHAT and CDR2 is FQNNGV in the germline V gene. Between the trimmed V and J ends, which lost 1 base and 7 bases, there was a span of 11 bases. The CDR3 sequence is CASSLGDIWEQYF. Written as DNA, the CDR3 is TGTGCCAGCAGCTTAGGTGACATTTGGGAGCAGTACTTC.

The chain joins TRBV19 to TRBJ1-3; unclear D gene. V gave up 5 bases and J gave up 1 base, with 12 bases separating them. Germline assignment: CDR1 LNHDA and CDR2 SQIVND (reference sequence). The CDR3 totals 15 residues. CDR3 sequence: CASSPGRASGNTIYF. The DNA of the CDR3 is TGTGCCAGTAGTCCCGGACGAGCTTCTGGAAACACCATATATTTT.

The chain uses TRBV5-1 and TRBJ2-3; TRBD2 matches 10 bases. Germline lookup yields CDR1 SGHRS and CDR2 YFSETQ. There are 16 residues in the CDR3. J lost 3 bases, V lost 4 bases, and 8 bases had no gene match. CDR3 protein: CASSRQATSGTDTQYF. The CDR3 DNA sequence: TGCGCCAGCAGCAGGCAGGCGACTAGCGGGACAGATACGCAGTATTTT.

This clonotype has more than one count but fewer than ten. The chain has TRBV7-9 and TRBJ2-2, with TRBD2 as a possible D gene (6 bases). This CDR3 has 13 residues. V was cut by 2 bases and J by 9 bases, with 10 bases left in between. The V gene's germline CDR1 is SEHNR and CDR2 FQNEAQ (reference sequence). CDR3 DNA sequence: TGTGCCAGCAGCTTACTAGCGAGCTGGGAGCTGTTTTTT. Translation: CASSLLASWELFF.

The V gene is TRBV20-1, the J gene TRBJ2-7, with 12 bases matching TRBD1. CDR3 size: 15 residues. The germline CDR1 and CDR2 sequences are DFQATT and SNEGSKA (reference sequence). With V trimmed by 0 bases and J by 6 bases, 6 bases remained unmatched. CDR3: CSARDSGTGGLEQYF. CDR3 nucleotide sequence: TGCAGTGCTAGAGATTCGGGGACAGGGGGCCTCGAGCAGTACTTC.

This clonotype was seen only a few times. The chain recombines TRBV20-1 with TRBJ2-3, with 14 bases identical to TRBD2. After removal of 6 bases from V and 3 bases from J, the junction contained 2 bases not matched to a gene. Germline CDR1 and CDR2: DFQATT and SNEGSKA (reference sequence). This CDR3 region has 14 residues. The CDR3 loop reads CSAGLAGDTDTQYF. DNA for the CDR3: TGCAGTGCGGGACTAGCGGGAGATACAGATACGCAGTATTTT.

The chain links TRBV27 to TRBJ2-4; D may be TRBD2 (5 bases). Trimming shortened V by 7 bases and J by 7 bases, and 17 bases separated the two germline ends. The CDR3 is made up of 14 amino acids. Germline values: CDR1 MNHEY, CDR2 SMNVEV (reference sequence). The CDR3, as DNA: TGTGCCAGCACCCCCAGCCCGGACTTGAACATTCAGTACTTC. This sequence encodes CASTPSPDLNIQYF.

The sample holds a few counts of this clonotype. The rearrangement uses TRBV20-1 and TRBJ2-1; unclear D gene. The germline V and J ends were trimmed by 3 bases and 12 bases, with 21 bases remaining between them. Germline CDR1 and CDR2: DFQATT and SNEGSKA (reference sequence). The CDR3 loop spans 14 amino acids. For the CDR3, the DNA is TGCAGTGCTAGCCTCACCGGCAGAGTACGTGGGCAGTTCTTC. As protein: CSASLTGRVRGQFF.

The J gene is TRBJ2-1, the V gene TRBV9; 9 nucleotides match TRBD2. Germline CDR1 and CDR2: SGDLS and YYNGEE. The ends lost 0 bases at V and 3 bases at J; junction bases unmatched: 4. The length of the CDR3 is 16 residues. The CDR3 DNA follows: TGTGCCAGCAGCGTAGGGTCTAGCGGGATCTACAATGAGCAGTTCTTC. Translated, it gives CASSVGSSGIYNEQFF.

A few counts support this clonotype. The V gene is TRBV5-1, the J gene TRBJ2-7, with 10 bases that match TRBD2. Germline assignment: CDR1 SGHRS and CDR2 YFSETQ. This CDR3 spans 13 amino acids. V lost 6 bases and J lost 4; bases outside the gene matches: 4. DNA of the CDR3: TGCGCCAGCACCGCGACTAGCGGGTACGAGCAGTACTTC. It codes for CASTATSGYEQYF.

This clonotype has a handful of counts. The chain couples TRBV7-8 to TRBJ2-1, with TRBD1 identical over 8 bases. The length of the CDR3 is 15 residues. Germline-derived CDR1 and CDR2 are SGHVS and FQNEAQ. The J segment lost 6 bases and the V segment lost 5 bases, leaving 9 bases of the junction unmatched. For the CDR3, the DNA is TGTGCCAGCAGCGTAGGACAGGGTGCCGCCAATGAGCAGTTCTTC. It translates to CASSVGQGAANEQFF.